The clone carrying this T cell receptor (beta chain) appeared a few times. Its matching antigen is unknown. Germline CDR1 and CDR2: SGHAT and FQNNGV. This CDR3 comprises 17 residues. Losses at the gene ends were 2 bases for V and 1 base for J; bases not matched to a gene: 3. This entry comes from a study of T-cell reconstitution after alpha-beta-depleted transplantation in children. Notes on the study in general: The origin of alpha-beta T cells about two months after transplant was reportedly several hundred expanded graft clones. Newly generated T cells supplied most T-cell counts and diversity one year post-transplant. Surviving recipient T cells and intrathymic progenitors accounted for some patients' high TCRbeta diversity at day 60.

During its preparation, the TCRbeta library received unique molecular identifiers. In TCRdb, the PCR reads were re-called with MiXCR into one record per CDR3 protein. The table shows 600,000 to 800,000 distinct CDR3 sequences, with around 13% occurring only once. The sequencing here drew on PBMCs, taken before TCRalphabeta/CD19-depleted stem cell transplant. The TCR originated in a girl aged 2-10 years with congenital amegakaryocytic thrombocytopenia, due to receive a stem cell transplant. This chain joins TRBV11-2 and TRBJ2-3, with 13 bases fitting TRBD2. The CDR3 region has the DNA TGTGCCAGCAGCTTACGACTAGCGGGAGGTGGCACAGATACGCAGTATTTT. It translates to CASSLRLAGGGTDTQYF.